The 28 T cell receptor beta chains below all came from one sample that was sequenced in a study of regulatory T cells in long-lasting Graves disease. Documented time point: persistent/refractory GD, antithyroid drugs over 5 years with positive TRAb. The TCR library was prepared using RNA isolated from PBMCs. According to the study, TCR beta libraries were built with iRepertoire HTBI primers and CDR3-region Arm-PCR. From the multiplex PCR reads, TCRdb called clonotypes with MiXCR, one entry per CDR3 protein. The table lists roughly 360,000 distinct CDR3 sequences, roughly 24% of them singletons. This material consisted of peripheral blood mononuclear cells (PBMCs), taken when the disease was refractory, from a patient treated with antithyroid drugs. The receptors here all came from a woman aged 40 to 50 with Graves disease.

This chain joins TRBV24-1 and TRBJ1-3; D gene unclear. Germline CDR1 is KGHDR and CDR2 is SFDVKD. The CDR3 has 13 residues. V lost 4 bases and J 0 bases, leaving 3 bases between the germline ends. The CDR3 here is CATSDNSGNTIYF. CDR3 bases: TGTGCCACCAGTGACAACTCTGGAAACACCATATATTTT.

This clonotype showed up many times. This chain links TRBV27 with TRBJ1-1; D is ambiguous. Germline loops: CDR1 MNHEY, CDR2 SMNVEV (reference sequence). Deletions cut 2 bases from V and 6 bases from J, with 10 bases between. This CDR3 has 13 residues. The DNA of the CDR3 is TGTGCCAGCAGTTTAGGAGGGAGGGCTGAAGCTTTCTTT. Encoded protein: CASSLGGRAEAFF.

This clonotype was detected ten times or more. This chain links TRBV6-1 with TRBJ1-2; TRBD1 agrees at 9 bases. Looked up from germline, CDR1 is MNHNS and CDR2 is SASEGT. This CDR3 has 15 amino acids. With V trimmed by 2 bases and J by 4 bases, 5 bases remained unmatched. The CDR3 DNA is TGTGCCAGCAGTGAAAGTGGGACAGGGATCTATGGCTACACCTTC. It encodes CASSESGTGIYGYTF.

This clonotype was counted between two and nine times. A read error may produce the germline difference seen at one junction end. The V and J genes are TRBV10-3 and TRBJ1-1; D remains ambiguous. Germline V gene data show CDR1 as ENHRY and CDR2 as SYGVKD. The CDR3 is 13 amino acids. The CDR3 nucleotides read TGTGCCATCAGTGAGGTGGAGAACACTGGAGCTTTCTTT. It translates to CAISEVENTGAFF.

V usage is TRBV5-4 and J usage is TRBJ2-5; 10 nucleotides agree with TRBD2. V was clipped by 4 bases and J by 2 bases; unmatched bases: 5. Germline V gene lookup returns CDR1 SGHNT and CDR2 YYREEE (reference sequence). CDR3 length: 15 residues. The CDR3, as DNA: TGTGCCAGCAGCCCTAGCGGGAGCTCTCAAGAGACCCAGTACTTC. Translation gives CASSPSGSSQETQYF. Full variable domain (missing parts from reference TRBV5-4 and TRBJ2-5): ETGVTQSPTHLIKTRGQQVTLRCSSQSGHNTVSWYQQALGQGPQFIFQYYREEENGRGNFPPRFSGLQFPNYSSELNVNALELDDSALYLCASSPSGSSQETQYFGPGTRLLVL.

The chain recombines TRBV4-1 with TRBJ2-7; perhaps TRBD2 as D (6 bases). The ends were cut back, 3 bases at V and 4 bases at J, with 16 bases in the middle. The CDR3 has 15 residues. Germline CDR1 and CDR2: MGHRA and YSYEKL. CDR3 nucleotides: TGCGCCAGCAGCCATAATGCCCGGGGGACTTACGAGCAGTACTTC. Translating gives CASSHNARGTYEQYF.

V and J are TRBV24-1 and TRBJ2-1, with 9 bases lining up with TRBD2. The trim removed 9 bases at V and 5 bases at J, leaving 10 bases unmatched. The CDR3 spans 15 residues. Germline lookup yields CDR1 KGHDR and CDR2 SFDVKD. The CDR3 region is CATSIAGARDNEQFF. The DNA of the CDR3 is TGTGCCACCTCGATAGCGGGAGCTCGTGACAATGAGCAGTTCTTC.

The chain recombines TRBV6-1 with TRBJ2-2, with D possibly TRBD1 on 6 matching bases. This CDR3 comprises 15 residues. Germline V CDR1 and CDR2: MNHNS, SASEGT. The V gene lost 10 bases and the J gene lost 5 bases, with 20 bases spanning the gap. The CDR3 DNA reads as TGTGCCACCCTTCAGGGGTTTGGCTATACCGGGGAGCTGTTTTTT. Residues: CATLQGFGYTGELFF.

On this clonotype: The junction shows a germline mismatch at one end, possibly a read error. J is TRBJ1-3 and V is TRBV6-2 or TRBV6-3; 7 bases fit TRBD1. This CDR3 region has 16 residues. The germline gives CDR1 MNHEY, CDR2 SVGEGT. In DNA form, the CDR3 reads TGTGCCAGCAGTCCTCGCCCTGAGGGGGCTGGAAACGCCATATATTTT. Protein sequence: CASSPRPEGAGNAIYF.

The CDR3 reads CASSMDSDPYSNQPQHF. CDR3 nucleotide sequence: TGTGCCAGTAGTATGGATTCGGACCCCTATAGCAATCAGCCCCAGCATTTT. The rearrangement uses TRBV19 and TRBJ1-5; D remains unclear. The V gene lost 3 bases and the J gene lost 0 bases, with 15 bases spanning the gap. The CDR3 spans 17 residues. The germline V gene encodes CDR1 LNHDA and CDR2 SQIVND (reference sequence). The complete variable domain, with remaining parts taken from reference TRBV19 and TRBJ1-5, reads DGGITQSPKYLFRKEGQNVTLSCEQNLNHDAMYWYRQDPGQGLRLIYYSQIVNDFQKGDIAEGYSVSREKKESFPLTVTSAQKNPTAFYLCASSMDSDPYSNQPQHFGDGTRLSIL.

The chain carries TRBV5-1 and TRBJ1-4, with no clear D. The CDR3 totals 14 residues. From germline, CDR1 is SGHRS and CDR2 YFSETQ. V lost 4 bases and J 0 bases, leaving 7 bases between the germline ends. As DNA, the CDR3 is TGCGCCAGCAGCCAACTTGCAACTAATGAAAAACTGTTTTTT. Translation gives CASSQLATNEKLFF.

This clonotype was seen a single time. This chain connects TRBV11-2 to TRBJ1-3, with D hard to call. Trimming removed 1 base from V and 4 bases from J, with 17 bases in between. The CDR3 has 17 residues. Per germline, CDR1 SGHAT and CDR2 FQNNGV. CDR3 nucleotide sequence: TGTGCCAGCAGCTTAGCATCCCTCCGCAAGTCAGGAAACACCATATATTTT. This gives the protein CASSLASLRKSGNTIYF.

This clonotype was observed many times. This sequence joins TRBV28 and TRBJ2-2; D ambiguous. In germline, CDR1 is MDHEN, CDR2 SYDVKM. This CDR3 is 15 amino acids long. Trimming removed 5 bases from V and 2 bases from J, with 12 bases in between. CDR3 bases: TGTGCCAGCAGTCCTCAGGACCGTAACACCGGGGAGCTGTTTTTT. Residues: CASSPQDRNTGELFF.

This rearrangement joins TRBV9 to TRBJ1-1; D not certain. Germline V lookup: CDR1 SGDLS, CDR2 YYNGEE. The CDR3 loop spans 16 amino acids. The V gene lost 0 bases and the J gene lost 3 bases, with 15 bases spanning the gap. The CDR3 bases are TGTGCCAGCAGCGTAGGCTGGGTCCCGACGGACACTGAAGCTTTCTTT. It specifies CASSVGWVPTDTEAFF.

For this clonotype: Without the conserved terminal phenylalanine or tryptophan, this CDR3 likely stems from a read error. The chain combines TRBV20-1 with TRBJ2-7; 11 bases are a match to TRBD2. The J segment lost 6 bases and the V segment lost 3 bases, leaving 10 bases of the junction unmatched. CDR1 is DFQATT, CDR2 SNEGSKA, per germline (reference sequence). This CDR3 contains 15 residues. For the CDR3, the DNA is TGCAGTGCTAGGGGATCTAGCGGGAGGATCATCGAGCAGTACTCC. It yields the protein CSARGSSGRIIEQYS.

This clonotype was observed at least ten times. The chain is built from TRBV14 and TRBJ2-7; D is ambiguous. V lost 1 base and J 6 bases, leaving 10 bases between the germline ends. CDR1 and CDR2 (germline): SGHDN, FVKESK. The CDR3 contains 13 residues. The CDR3 region has the DNA TGTGCCAGCAGCCAAGCCGGGCCGATCGAGCAGTACTTC. Amino acids: CASSQAGPIEQYF.

This clonotype was observed a few times. This chain connects TRBV28 to TRBJ2-5, with TRBD2 matching 15 bases. V lost 6 bases, J lost 5 bases, and 16 bases stayed unmatched. Germline CDR1 is MDHEN and CDR2 is SYDVKM. The CDR3 totals 19 residues. The CDR3 DNA sequence: TGTGCCAGCAGACTCACCACCGGGACTAGCGGGAGGTTTAGGGAGACCCAGTACTTC. Translating it yields CASRLTTGTSGRFRETQYF.

The chain recombines TRBV7-3 with TRBJ2-3; no firm D call. Germline values: CDR1 SGHTA, CDR2 FQGTGA. The CDR3 consists of 13 residues. The V end was cut by 5 bases, the J end by 7 bases, with 13 bases between. The CDR3 nucleotides read TGTGCCAGCAGCCCGGCCCGCAGTAATACGCAGTATTTT. Protein: CASSPARSNTQYF. The entire variable domain, with the rest obtained from reference TRBV7-3 and TRBJ2-3, is as follows: GAGVSQTPSNKVTEKGKYVELRCDPISGHTALYWYRQSLGQGPEFLIYFQGTGAADDSGLPNDRFFAVRPEGSVSTLKIQRTERGDSAVYLCASSPARSNTQYFGPGTRLTVL.

The rearrangement joins TRBV28 to TRBJ2-5; no definite D call. The germline CDR1 and CDR2 sequences are MDHEN and SYDVKM. The germline V and J ends were trimmed by 7 bases and 7 bases, with 19 bases remaining between them. The CDR3 is made up of 14 amino acids. The CDR3 coding sequence is TGTGCCAGCAATCCCCGGAGAGCCGTTTGGACCCAGTACTTC. Translation gives CASNPRRAVWTQYF. Based on the CDR3 plus reference TRBV28 and TRBJ2-5, the full variable domain is DVKVTQSSRYLVKRTGEKVFLECVQDMDHENMFWYRQDPGLGLRLIYFSYDVKMKEKGDIPEGYSVSREKKERFSLILESASTNQTSMYLCASNPRRAVWTQYFGPGTRLLVL.

This clonotype was counted at least ten times. V and J are TRBV28 and TRBJ2-5; weak D call: TRBD1 (6 bases). The germline V gene has CDR1 MDHEN and CDR2 SYDVKM. This CDR3 region has 13 residues. V shed 8 bases and J shed 4 bases, with 14 bases lying between them. DNA of the CDR3: TGTGCCAGCGTCAGGGGTAGGCGAGAGACCCAGTACTTC. Translated, it gives CASVRGRRETQYF.

The rearrangement uses TRBV10-3 and TRBJ1-5, with D perhaps matching TRBD1 (6 bases). Trimming removed 2 bases from V and 0 bases from J, with 8 bases in between. This CDR3 comprises 15 residues. CDR1 and CDR2 (germline): ENHRY, SYGVKD. CDR3 sequence reads: CAISEGQFSNQPQHF. The CDR3 bases are TGTGCCATCAGTGAGGGACAGTTTAGCAATCAGCCCCAGCATTTT.

This clonotype was seen at least ten times. The CDR3 DNA reads TGCAGTGCCAGTGTTAGCGGTGGGAGGTTGGAGACCCAGTACTTC. Protein product: CSASVSGGRLETQYF. The V call is TRBV20-1, the J call TRBJ2-5; perhaps TRBD2 as D (6 bases). Germline CDR1 DFQATT, CDR2 SNEGSKA (reference sequence). There are 15 residues in the CDR3. Trimming took off 6 bases at V and 5 bases at J, with 22 bases between the two ends.

This clonotype was observed a few times. This chain joins TRBV4-1 and TRBJ2-7; 12 positions match TRBD1. V lost 1 base and J lost 4; bases outside the gene matches: 8. The germline V gene encodes CDR1 MGHRA and CDR2 YSYEKL. The CDR3 spans 17 residues. DNA of the CDR3: TGCGCCAGCAGCCAAGCGGGGCCGGGACAGGGGGCTTACGAGCAGTACTTC. Its translation is CASSQAGPGQGAYEQYF.

This clonotype was found many times. The chain combines TRBV7-8 with TRBJ2-7; 10 nucleotides agree with TRBD1. The CDR3 spans 17 residues. CDR1 SGHVS and CDR2 FQNEAQ come from the germline V gene. With V trimmed by 0 bases and J by 5 bases, 10 bases remained unmatched. This CDR3 reads CASSLARDRGRKNEQYF. CDR3 DNA sequence: TGTGCCAGCAGCTTAGCCCGGGACAGGGGAAGGAAGAACGAGCAGTACTTC.

This clonotype was seen only a few times. The chain joins TRBV10-3 to TRBJ2-2, with D uncertain. Germline V CDR1 and CDR2: ENHRY, SYGVKD. The CDR3 loop spans 15 amino acids. V lost 2 bases to trimming and J lost 0 bases, with 7 bases between them. CDR3 protein: CAISENRANTGELFF. The CDR3, as DNA: TGTGCCATCAGTGAGAATAGGGCGAACACCGGGGAGCTGTTTTTT.

This clonotype appeared a few times. The rearrangement joins TRBV11-2 to TRBJ2-3; 9 bases line up with TRBD2. The V gene's germline CDR1 is SGHAT and CDR2 FQNNGV. This CDR3 is 16 amino acids long. Trimming cost V 5 bases and J 2 bases; bases outside gene matches: 8. CDR3 sequence reads: CASSRSGRLVTDTQYF. For the CDR3, the DNA is TGTGCCAGCAGCCGGAGCGGGAGGCTTGTCACAGATACGCAGTATTTT.

The chain joins TRBV4-2 to TRBJ2-7, with 13 bases aligning to TRBD2. The V and J ends lost 3 bases and 3 bases, in that order; junction bases with no gene match: 5. Germline CDR1 LGHNA, CDR2 YNFKEQ. CDR3 length equals 16 residues. The CDR3 is CASSHGLAGEGYEQYF. The CDR3 DNA reads as TGTGCCAGCAGCCACGGACTAGCGGGAGAAGGCTACGAGCAGTACTTC.

This clonotype has a handful of counts. The chain is built from TRBV29-1 and TRBJ2-1, with D possibly being TRBD1 or TRBD2 (5 bases each). The CDR3 length is 15 residues. Germline V gives CDR1 SQVTM, CDR2 ANQGSEA. Trimming pared 7 bases from V and 6 bases from J, leaving 22 bases between. CDR3 loop: CSATHGDPAFNEQFF. DNA for the CDR3: TGCAGCGCCACCCATGGGGACCCAGCGTTCAATGAGCAGTTCTTC.